This entry describes one TCR beta chain. The data stem from a study of blood T cell repertoires in COVID-19. Study in general: The United States, Italy and Spain supplied acute and convalescent COVID-19 samples. PBMCs, B-cell-depleted T cells, or T cells were the source of the cDNA or gDNA that made up the material.

The CDR3 is 13 residues long. V trimming: 6 bases; J trimming: 4 bases; junction bases outside the gene matches: 4. Germline V gene sequence: CDR1 MDHEN, CDR2 SYDVKM. Per the authors' pipeline: Nucleated cell counts were estimated from reference gene primer amplification. TCRdb's table, derived via immunoSEQ multiplex PCR, lists solely in-frame clones and lacks some. That table is the source of V, J and clone size, and D and trimming were worked out from the DNA. The data contain over 150,000 clones, 84% of them seen just once; the ten biggest clones take up 2.5% to 3%. This clonotype was obtained from a woman of 80 years or more with COVID-19, enrolled during active disease. V usage is TRBV28 and J usage is TRBJ1-2; 8 bases match TRBD1. Sequenced sample: peripheral blood. The DNA for the CDR3 is TGTGCCAGCAGGGACAGGGCCGGCTATGGCTACACCTTC. It translates to CASRDRAGYGYTF.